The clone carrying this T cell receptor (beta chain) was recorded many times. Its cognate antigen is unknown. This entry is derived from a study of T cells in Graves' hyperthyroidism and ophthalmopathy. General observations from the study: From stable hyperthyroidism, ophthalmopathy was set apart by a 13 V-J model.

Per the germline V gene, CDR1 is LGHDT and CDR2 is YNNKEL (reference sequence). CDR3 length: 13 residues. V lost 1 base and J lost 14, with 15 bases in between. TCR beta CDR3 sequences were amplified from RNA transcripts. An initial round of RT-PCR targeting the TCR CDR3 relied on the HTBI primer set. MiXCR was run by TCRdb on the multiplex PCR reads, yielding one entry per CDR3 protein. Of 250,000 to 300,000 distinct CDR3 sequences in the sample, about 13% are singletons; the top ten hold approximately 7.9%. Across 18 months, stable Graves' hyperthyroidism was marked by no progression to ophthalmopathy. Patients aged 18 to 65 had newly diagnosed hyperthyroidism of under 2 months' duration. The diagnostic basis comprised clinical symptoms, serum thyroxine and TRAb, thyroid ultrasound and orbital computed tomography.

Source material: blood. The chain joins TRBV3-1 to TRBJ2-1; weak D call: TRBD1 (5 bases). This sequence was found in a woman between 40 and 55 years old with Graves' hyperthyroidism. The CDR3 spells CASSQGFRARKFF. The CDR3 DNA reads as TGTGCCAGCAGCCAAGGATTCAGGGCTCGGAAGTTCTTC.